This is a list of T cell receptor beta chains from one sample in a study of shared clonotypes between healthy human individuals. The method was immunoSEQ multiplex PCR; TCRdb's version includes in-frame clones alone and lacks a portion of them. The repertoire has 600,000 to 700,000 clones, 73% of them found once; the top ten carry more than 1.5%. Material for sequencing was memory CD4+ T cells sorted from blood. The source of these receptors is a woman between 25 and 40 years old in good health. CDR3s include the opening cysteine and the closing phenylalanine or tryptophan. The order of the fields is CDR3 length, V gene, CDR3 protein.

15	TRBV4-2	CASSQVRTSNEKLFF
17	TRBV5-4	CASTIGGVGGTTDTQYF
15	TRBV2	CASSVGAGRTDTQYF
15	TRBV14	CASSQTGLAGGQQYF
19	TRBV4-1	CASSRSPDGQGADSNGYTF
15	TRBV5-6	CASSSVPRGNYEQYF
15	TRBV11-2	CASSIRFGPGNIQYF
14	TRBV5-4	CASSRGRQDYEQYF
18	TRBV28	CASSLGLLAGSSYNEQFF
15	TRBV11-2	CASSSPGSSGRHKYF
15	TRBV7-8	CASSPGQGTIYGYTF
14	TRBV28	CASSLSVPPYEQYF
14	TRBV5-1	CASSPVGATGELFF
18	TRBV19	CASSKGLAGGPGTGELFF
13	TRBV5-4	CASSFGGPGELFF
16	TRBV5-4	CASSSQGWREYYEQYF
15	TRBV7-8	CASRPRGRGSKEQYF
12	TRBV11-2	CASSLVRETQYF
16	TRBV5-1	CASSPRSGPTNEKLFF
13	TRBV18	CASSLRENEKLFF
17	TRBV7-2	CASSLLVRDRVRDTQYF
13	TRBV7-3	CASSRDANYEQYF
14	TRBV6-5	CASTKGGNSEKLFF
13	TRBV30	CAWGGLAGWTQYF
14	TRBV11-2	CASSGNPGFGEAFF
15	TRBV6-1	CASSALQRGILEQYF
14	TRBV6-5	CASTPPGGSETQYF